The rows below give T cell receptor beta chains drawn from one sample of a study of blood T cell repertoires in COVID-19. TCRdb's table, derived via immunoSEQ multiplex PCR, lists solely in-frame clones and lacks some. The data hold 250,000 to 350,000 clones, with around 87% observed a single time. Material: PBMCs or T cells enriched from blood (not recorded which). The source of these receptors is a woman under 40 who had recovered from COVID-19. Both conserved end residues are part of each CDR3. Each record gives: CDR3 protein, CDR3 DNA, V gene, clone size, D gene, J gene. D genes are given only for firm matches. Clone size is shown for a subset of rows, as once, few, many or a class of expanded clone.

CDR3: CASRASGGFSDEQFF
DNA: TGCGCCAGCAGGGCTAGCGGGGGGTTTTCCGATGAGCAGTTCTTC
V: TRBV10-2
size: NA
D: TRBD2
J: TRBJ2-1

CDR3: CATRGRTVTGELFF
DNA: TGTGCCACCAGGGGCCGGACAGTCACCGGGGAGCTGTTTTTT
V: TRBV15
size: NA
D: NA
J: TRBJ2-2

CDR3: CASSQGGTGGAANYGYTF
DNA: TGTGCCAGCAGCCAAGGGGGGACAGGGGGCGCAGCTAACTATGGCTACACCTTC
V: TRBV3-1/TRBV3-2
size: NA
D: TRBD1
J: TRBJ1-2

CDR3: CASSLLQGAISGNTIYF
DNA: TGTGCCAGCAGCTTACTACAGGGGGCCATCTCTGGAAACACCATATATTTT
V: TRBV13
size: NA
D: TRBD1
J: TRBJ1-3

CDR3: CASSLAGRETQYF
DNA: TGTGCCAGCAGCTTAGCAGGGAGGGAGACCCAGTACTTC
V: TRBV7-2
size: NA
D: NA
J: TRBJ2-5

CDR3: CASSRGETQYF
DNA: TGTGCCAGCAGCCGAGGGGAGACCCAGTACTTC
V: TRBV6-5
size: NA
D: NA
J: TRBJ2-5

CDR3: CASSGLARETQYF
DNA: TGTGCCAGCAGCGGACTAGCGAGGGAGACCCAGTACTTC
V: TRBV11-2
size: once
D: TRBD2
J: TRBJ2-5

CDR3: CASGGRDYNSPLHF
DNA: TGTGCCAGCGGAGGGCGGGATTACAATTCACCCCTCCACTTT
V: TRBV25-1
size: NA
D: NA
J: TRBJ1-6

CDR3: CASSLNRAGYGYTF
DNA: TGTGCCAGCAGCTTGAACAGGGCGGGCTATGGCTACACCTTC
V: TRBV7-9
size: NA
D: NA
J: TRBJ1-2

CDR3: CASLGSIRNTIYF
DNA: TGTGCCAGCCTGGGCAGTATAAGAAACACCATATATTTT
V: TRBV28
size: NA
D: NA
J: TRBJ1-3

CDR3: CAIGDRASGNTIYF
DNA: TGTGCCATCGGGGACAGGGCCTCTGGAAACACCATATATTTT
V: TRBV10-3
size: few
D: TRBD1
J: TRBJ1-3

CDR3: CASSTQVNTEAFF
DNA: TGTGCCAGCAGTACCCAGGTTAACACTGAAGCTTTCTTT
V: TRBV6-5
size: NA
D: NA
J: TRBJ1-1

CDR3: CASSIRTPTTDTQYF
DNA: TGTGCCAGTAGTATACGGACTCCCACCACAGATACGCAGTATTTT
V: TRBV19
size: NA
D: NA
J: TRBJ2-3

CDR3: CAISDRAGRNTEAFF
DNA: TGTGCCATCAGTGACCGGGCAGGGCGGAACACTGAAGCTTTCTTT
V: TRBV10-3
size: NA
D: NA
J: TRBJ1-1

CDR3: CASSQGQGVETQYF
DNA: TGCGCCAGCAGCCAGGGACAGGGGGTAGAGACCCAGTACTTC
V: TRBV5-1
size: NA
D: TRBD1
J: TRBJ2-5

CDR3: CASSVDNSPLHF
DNA: TGTGCCAGCAGTGTAGATAATTCACCCCTCCACTTT
V: TRBV2
size: NA
D: NA
J: TRBJ1-6

CDR3: CASSIPGRGAGELFF
DNA: TGTGCCAGCAGCATACCGGGACGCGGGGCCGGGGAGCTGTTTTTT
V: TRBV7-2
size: NA
D: NA
J: TRBJ2-2

CDR3: CASKSFTDTQYF
DNA: TGTGCCAGCAAATCTTTCACAGATACGCAGTATTTT
V: TRBV7-9
size: NA
D: NA
J: TRBJ2-3

CDR3: CASSDQPGKYEQYF
DNA: TGTGCCAGCAGTGACCAACCAGGGAAGTACGAGCAGTACTTC
V: TRBV6-4
size: NA
D: NA
J: TRBJ2-7

CDR3: CASSSDRKKMNTEAFF
DNA: TGTGCCAGCAGCTCCGACAGGAAGAAGATGAACACTGAAGCTTTCTTT
V: TRBV7-9
size: NA
D: NA
J: TRBJ1-1

CDR3: CASSPTRQGTEAFF
DNA: TGTGCCAGCAGCCCGACTAGACAGGGCACTGAAGCTTTCTTT
V: TRBV14
size: NA
D: TRBD1
J: TRBJ1-1

CDR3: CASSSGGLSTDTQYF
DNA: TGTGCCAGTAGTAGCGGGGGCCTTAGCACAGATACGCAGTATTTT
V: TRBV19
size: many
D: NA
J: TRBJ2-3

CDR3: CARAPGFGTEAFF
DNA: TGCGCTCGTGCCCCAGGGTTCGGCACTGAAGCTTTCTTT
V: TRBV10-1
size: NA
D: NA
J: TRBJ1-1

CDR3: CASSLAAGFSGNTIYF
DNA: TGTGCCAGCAGCTTGGCCGCAGGGTTCTCTGGAAACACCATATATTTT
V: TRBV5-6
size: NA
D: NA
J: TRBJ1-3

CDR3: CSVVLGAGEQYF
DNA: TGCAGCGTTGTGTTGGGGGCTGGTGAGCAGTACTTC
V: TRBV29-1
size: NA
D: NA
J: TRBJ2-7

CDR3: CSAKTGLEAFF
DNA: TGCAGTGCAAAGACAGGGCTTGAAGCTTTCTTT
V: TRBV20-1
size: NA
D: TRBD1
J: TRBJ1-1

CDR3: CASSLGVGGGSGSPLHF
DNA: TGCGCCAGCAGCTTGGGGGTCGGCGGGGGCTCGGGTTCACCCCTCCACTTT
V: TRBV5-1
size: NA
D: NA
J: TRBJ1-6

CDR3: CASSLAEAPEAFF
DNA: TGCGCCAGCAGCTTGGCGGAGGCGCCTGAAGCTTTCTTT
V: TRBV5-1
size: NA
D: NA
J: TRBJ1-1

CDR3: CASRKLAGGSTDTQYF
DNA: TGTGCCAGCAGAAAACTAGCGGGGGGTTCCACAGATACGCAGTATTTT
V: TRBV5-8
size: NA
D: TRBD2
J: TRBJ2-3

CDR3: CASKGDTRETQYF
DNA: TGTGCCAGCAAGGGGGACACCAGAGAGACCCAGTACTTC
V: TRBV2
size: NA
D: NA
J: TRBJ2-5

CDR3: CASSSGTGGQPQHF
DNA: TGCGCCAGCAGCTCCGGGACAGGGGGTCAGCCCCAGCATTTT
V: TRBV5-1
size: NA
D: TRBD1
J: TRBJ1-5

CDR3: CASSTRQGTDTQYF
DNA: TGTGCCAGCAGCACAAGACAGGGAACAGATACGCAGTATTTT
V: TRBV7-2
size: once
D: TRBD1
J: TRBJ2-3

CDR3: CASSPREGNNQPQHF
DNA: TGTGCCAGCAGCCCGAGGGAAGGTAACAATCAGCCCCAGCATTTT
V: TRBV7-7
size: NA
D: NA
J: TRBJ1-5

CDR3: CASSPGQTNTEAFF
DNA: TGCGCCAGCAGCCCTGGACAGACTAACACTGAAGCTTTCTTT
V: TRBV5-1
size: NA
D: NA
J: TRBJ1-1

CDR3: CASSAWDRAGNQPQHF
DNA: TGTGCCAGCAGCGCCTGGGACAGGGCGGGCAATCAGCCCCAGCATTTT
V: TRBV28
size: NA
D: TRBD1
J: TRBJ1-5

CDR3: CASSSGTITYEQYF
DNA: TGCGCCAGCAGCTCCGGGACAATTACCTACGAGCAGTACTTC
V: TRBV5-1
size: NA
D: NA
J: TRBJ2-7

CDR3: CASSIPITGGVYGYTF
DNA: TGTGCCAGCAGTATACCTATTACCGGGGGGGTTTATGGCTACACCTTC
V: TRBV2
size: once
D: NA
J: TRBJ1-2

CDR3: CASSDRGRDNEQFF
DNA: TGCGCCAGCAGCGACAGGGGGCGGGACAATGAGCAGTTCTTC
V: TRBV10-1
size: once
D: TRBD1
J: TRBJ2-1

CDR3: CASSIMGRGENQPQHF
DNA: TGTGCCAGTAGTATAATGGGCAGGGGGGAGAACCAGCCCCAGCATTTT
V: TRBV19
size: NA
D: TRBD1
J: TRBJ1-5

CDR3: CASSPLYSQGAIYEQYF
DNA: TGTGCCAGCAGTCCCCTATATTCACAGGGGGCAATTTACGAGCAGTACTTC
V: TRBV6-6
size: NA
D: TRBD1
J: TRBJ2-7

CDR3: CASSVSSIPTGELFF
DNA: TGTGCCAGCAGCGTAAGTAGCATCCCCACCGGGGAGCTGTTTTTT
V: TRBV9
size: NA
D: NA
J: TRBJ2-2

CDR3: CASSVPGQGPMNTEAFF
DNA: TGTGCCAGCAGCGTACCGGGACAGGGGCCCATGAACACTGAAGCTTTCTTT
V: TRBV7-2
size: once
D: TRBD1
J: TRBJ1-1

CDR3: CASSQGVRETQYF
DNA: TGTGCCAGCAGCCAAGGGGTCCGAGAGACCCAGTACTTC
V: TRBV9
size: NA
D: NA
J: TRBJ2-5

CDR3: CASLSGQGGEQYF
DNA: TGTGCCAGCCTCTCTGGACAGGGAGGCGAGCAGTACTTC
V: TRBV6-5
size: NA
D: TRBD1
J: TRBJ2-7

CDR3: CASSFGRPGQTEAFF
DNA: TGTGCCAGCAGCTTTGGCCGCCCAGGGCAGACTGAAGCTTTCTTT
V: TRBV7-9
size: NA
D: NA
J: TRBJ1-1

CDR3: CASNTLGDRDNYGYTF
DNA: TGTGCCAGCAACACCCTGGGGGACAGGGATAACTATGGCTACACCTTC
V: TRBV4-2
size: NA
D: TRBD1
J: TRBJ1-2

CDR3: CASSLPGGLYEQYF
DNA: TGTGCCAGCAGCTTGCCAGGGGGCCTATACGAGCAGTACTTC
V: TRBV5-8
size: NA
D: TRBD1
J: TRBJ2-7

CDR3: CASSHGQNYEQYF
DNA: TGTGCCAGCTCCCACGGACAGAACTACGAGCAGTACTTC
V: TRBV18
size: NA
D: NA
J: TRBJ2-7

CDR3: CASNSGTGLGETQYF
DNA: TGCGCCAGCAACAGCGGGACAGGACTAGGAGAGACCCAGTACTTC
V: TRBV5-1
size: NA
D: NA
J: TRBJ2-5

CDR3: CASSPPSGQLHTEAFF
DNA: TGTGCCAGCAGCCCCCCCTCGGGACAGTTACACACTGAAGCTTTCTTT
V: TRBV7-9
size: NA
D: TRBD1
J: TRBJ1-1

CDR3: CASQVTRGADTQYF
DNA: TGTGCCAGCCAGGTCACCCGGGGGGCAGATACGCAGTATTTT
V: TRBV5-5
size: NA
D: TRBD2
J: TRBJ2-3

CDR3: CASSLEAGGYYNEQFF
DNA: TGCGCCAGCAGCTTGGAGGCGGGGGGTTACTACAATGAGCAGTTCTTC
V: TRBV5-1
size: NA
D: TRBD2
J: TRBJ2-1

CDR3: CASSSQTSGTHEQYF
DNA: TGCGCCAGCAGCTCCCAGACTAGCGGGACCCACGAGCAGTACTTC
V: TRBV5-1
size: NA
D: TRBD2
J: TRBJ2-7